These T cell receptor beta chains were read from a single sample in a study of blood T cell repertoires in COVID-19. Profiled with immunoSEQ multiplex PCR; TCRdb holds only in-frame clones, not every one. The data contain 150,000 to 200,000 clones, roughly 87% of them singletons. The sequencing input was PBMCs or T cells enriched from blood (not recorded which). All receptors come from a middle-aged man who had recovered from COVID-19. Both conserved end residues are part of each CDR3. Fields, in order: V gene, CDR3 protein.

TRBV30 CAWSQDRIGYF
TRBV19 CASTPGTVRAEAFF
TRBV29-1 CSVGIGQGGSSNQPQHF
TRBV7-3 CASSLQGAGFGYTF
TRBV14 CASSQVIRAGEWWSYEQYF
TRBV14 CASSQDRGRDTQYF
TRBV4-2 CASSQDRNSNREQYF
TRBV5-4 CASSLVGQGTETQYF
TRBV5-5 CASSFSPGTAEAFF
TRBV27 CASSRTSGYEQYF
TRBV28 CASSLTAQETQYF
TRBV28 CASSLYTVNEKLFF
TRBV27 CASSPQGRNQPQHF
TRBV3-1/TRBV3-2 CASSQDLGTHQPQHF
TRBV13 CASSFSGRGRYEQYF
TRBV19 CASPELRGSGEAFF
TRBV3-1/TRBV3-2 CASSDSGGGETQYF
TRBV6-1 CASSELGDYEQYF
TRBV30 CAWSVGGTPLRKLFF
TRBV2 CASSEDRGHSNQPQHF
TRBV5-1 CASSFTGGGTGELFF
TRBV28 CASSLQGGIFGYTF
TRBV5-4 CASSTDPANYGYTF
TRBV7-9 CASSPDSSYEQYF
TRBV24-1 CATSDSGQPPYEQYF
TRBV19 CASSISPSGGYEQYF
TRBV5-4 CASSSIQPGELFF
TRBV11-2 CASNNRDGNFGEQYF
TRBV11-1 CASRTGAGPTNTIYF
TRBV14 CASSPLDEGGYTF
TRBV30 CAWGTQGDQPQHF
TRBV7-2 CASSPASGTQYF
TRBV15 CATSRDNKRTSSYEQYF
TRBV5-6 CASSLPQPEGGLNEKLFF
TRBV19 CASGLRWDTGELFF
TRBV7-9 CASSYEGEQYF
TRBV5-4 CASSFPGTDTQYF
TRBV7-7 CASSFLQGQEQYF
TRBV28 CASKEGGSTEAFF
TRBV9 CASSVASRADEKLFF
TRBV19 CASTTTGFNTEAFF
TRBV5-4 CASSLARQGAGEKLFF
TRBV2 CASKPGLNEQFF
TRBV5-6 CASSLAGQGQETQYF
TRBV13 CASSFKGADTQYF
TRBV9 CASSPWTGGDEQFF
TRBV9 CASSVPRDRGITHDEQFF
TRBV6-5 CASIGGYGYTF
TRBV6-5 CASTEGVVRYEQYF
TRBV5-1 CASSLISLSTDTQYF
TRBV27 CASSLNRDRVFF